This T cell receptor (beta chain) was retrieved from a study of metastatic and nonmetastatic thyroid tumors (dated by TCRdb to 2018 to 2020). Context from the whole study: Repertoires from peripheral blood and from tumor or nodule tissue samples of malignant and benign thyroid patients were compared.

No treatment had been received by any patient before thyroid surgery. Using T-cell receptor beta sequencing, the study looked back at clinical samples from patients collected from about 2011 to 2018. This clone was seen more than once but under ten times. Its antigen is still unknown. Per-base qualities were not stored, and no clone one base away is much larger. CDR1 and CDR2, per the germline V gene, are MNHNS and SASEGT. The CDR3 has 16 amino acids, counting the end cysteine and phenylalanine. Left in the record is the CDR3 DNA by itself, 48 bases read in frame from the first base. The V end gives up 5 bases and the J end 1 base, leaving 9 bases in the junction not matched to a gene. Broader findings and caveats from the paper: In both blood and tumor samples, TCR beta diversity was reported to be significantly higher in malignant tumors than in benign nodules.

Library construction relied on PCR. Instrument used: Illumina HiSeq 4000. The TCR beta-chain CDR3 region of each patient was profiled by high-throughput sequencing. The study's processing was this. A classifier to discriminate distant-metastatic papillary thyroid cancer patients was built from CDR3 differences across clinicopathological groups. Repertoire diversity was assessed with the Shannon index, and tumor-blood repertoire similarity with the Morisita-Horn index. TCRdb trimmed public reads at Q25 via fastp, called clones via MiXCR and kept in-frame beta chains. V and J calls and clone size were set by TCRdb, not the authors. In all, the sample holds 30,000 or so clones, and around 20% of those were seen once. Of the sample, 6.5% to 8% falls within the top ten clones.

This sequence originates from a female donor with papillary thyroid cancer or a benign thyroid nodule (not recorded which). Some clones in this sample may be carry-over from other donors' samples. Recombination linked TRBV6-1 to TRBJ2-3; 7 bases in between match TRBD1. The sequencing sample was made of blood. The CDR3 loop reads CASSLDRGRGTDTQYF. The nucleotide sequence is TGTGCCAGCAGTTTAGATAGGGGGCGAGGCACAGATACGCAGTATTTT.